The T cell receptor beta chain under discussion was sequenced for a study of T cells in Graves' hyperthyroidism and ophthalmopathy. For ophthalmopathy patients, the Clinical Activity Score was at least 3 and the NOSPECS grade at least 4; duration was under 3 months. Comments on this clonotype: Its target is unknown.

Study-level findings and limits: Blood held most thyroid clonotypes expanded above 0.001 frequency. Before onset, by a median of about seven months, the model predicted ophthalmopathy.

The CDR3 is made up of 14 amino acids. J was trimmed by 5 bases and V by 6 bases; bases with no gene match: 7. Per the germline V gene, CDR1 is GTSNPN and CDR2 is SVGIG (reference sequence). RNA transcripts served as the template for amplifying TCR beta CDR3 regions. First-round RT-PCR with HTBI primers amplified the TCR CDR3 region. TCRdb independently ran MiXCR on the multiplex PCR reads; one entry per CDR3 protein. The table lists over 400,000 distinct CDR3 sequences, roughly 14% of them singletons. The sample taken for sequencing was blood. The receptor was derived from a man aged 18 to 30 with Graves' ophthalmopathy. The genes are TRBV30 and TRBJ2-5; TRBD2 matches at 12 bases. Here the CDR3 reads CACQRGTSGETQYF. CDR3 DNA sequence: TGTGCCTGCCAGAGGGGGACTAGCGGGGAGACCCAGTACTTC. Full variable domain (rest looked up from reference TRBV30 and TRBJ2-5): SQTIHQWPATLVQPVGSPLSLECTVEGTSNPNLYWYRQAAGRGLQLLFYSVGIGQISSEVPQNLSASRPQDRQFILSSKKLLLSDSGFYLCACQRGTSGETQYFGPGTRLLVL.